A single sample is the source of the 18 T cell receptor beta chains below, sequenced in a study of shared clonotypes between healthy human individuals. Sequenced by immunoSEQ multiplex PCR; TCRdb stores in-frame clones only, minus some. The sample includes 800,000 to 950,000 clones, about 96% of them seen just once. CD8 cells classed as naive were CD45RO-negative and positively selected for CCR7, excluding terminally differentiated effector memory CD45RA+ cells. The specimen was naive CD8+ T cells sorted from blood. The receptor set was obtained from a man aged 25-40 years in good health.

The V call is TRBV29-1, the J call TRBJ2-5, with a weak D call TRBD2 (7 bases). The V end was cut by 4 bases, the J end by 2 bases, with 14 bases between. Germline V CDR1 and CDR2: SQVTM, ANQGSEA. The CDR3 totals 14 residues. In DNA, the CDR3 is TGCAGCGTTGGGGGGGGCCGTGGACAAGAGACCCAGTACTTC. This encodes CSVGGGRGQETQYF.

The chain joins TRBV30 to TRBJ1-1; D uncertain. The CDR3 length is 14 residues. V shed 0 bases and J shed 7 bases, with 15 bases lying between them. Germline CDR1 and CDR2: GTSNPN and SVGIG (reference sequence). DNA of the CDR3: TGTGCCTGGAGTGTAGGAGGATATCCTATTGAAGCTTTCTTT. Encoded protein: CAWSVGGYPIEAFF.

The sample holds a few counts of this clone. The chain couples TRBV5-1 to TRBJ2-7, with 8 positions matching TRBD1. This CDR3 spans 13 amino acids. V was clipped by 7 bases and J by 5 bases; unmatched bases: 8. Germline values: CDR1 SGHRS, CDR2 YFSETQ. The DNA for the CDR3 is TGCGCCAGCGGAGCGACAGGGGTCCACGAGCAGTACTTC. Translating it yields CASGATGVHEQYF.

This rearrangement joins TRBV9 to TRBJ2-5; 8 bases match TRBD2. The CDR3 covers 17 residues. The V gene's germline CDR1 is SGDLS and CDR2 YYNGEE. V shed 3 bases and J 1 base; nucleotides not matched to a gene: 11. The DNA of the CDR3 is TGTGCCAGCAGCGCCGGCTGGCGGGAGGAACCCCAAGAGACCCAGTACTTC. Its protein product is CASSAGWREEPQETQYF.

This chain connects TRBV5-5 to TRBJ1-4; D is possibly TRBD1 (6 bases). The V gene lost 6 bases and the J gene lost 0 bases, with 21 bases spanning the gap. The CDR3 covers 18 residues. Per germline, CDR1 SGHKS and CDR2 YYEKEE (reference sequence). The CDR3 nucleotides read TGTGCCAGCACCCAACAGGGAATCTGGGATGCAACTAATGAAAAACTGTTTTTT. Translating gives CASTQQGIWDATNEKLFF. The variable domain in full, with the rest retrieved from reference TRBV5-5 and TRBJ1-4, is DAGVTQSPTHLIKTRGQQVTLRCSPISGHKSVSWYQQVLGQGPQFIFQYYEKEERGRGNFPDRFSARQFPNYSSELNVNALLLGDSALYLCASTQQGIWDATNEKLFFGSGTQLSVL.

J is TRBJ1-1 and V is TRBV7-9; 10 bases align to TRBD1. J was trimmed by 4 bases and V by 4 bases; bases with no gene match: 9. This CDR3 has 16 amino acids. From germline, CDR1 is SEHNR and CDR2 FQNEAQ (reference sequence). DNA of the CDR3: TGTGCCAGCAGCTCGTCCACGGGACAGGGGAGCACTGAAGCTTTCTTT. Translating gives CASSSSTGQGSTEAFF.

V gene TRBV7-3 combines with J gene TRBJ2-1; D remains unclear. V was pared by 6 bases and J by 8 bases, with 14 bases between. CDR3 size: 13 residues. Germline V CDR1 and CDR2: SGHTA, FQGTGA. The CDR3 DNA follows: TGTGCCAGCAGTTGGACCCGGTCGGATGAGCAGTTCTTC. It encodes CASSWTRSDEQFF. Using reference TRBV7-3 and TRBJ2-1 for the parts outside the CDR3, the full variable domain is GAGVSQTPSNKVTEKGKYVELRCDPISGHTALYWYRQSLGQGPEFLIYFQGTGAADDSGLPNDRFFAVRPEGSVSTLKIQRTERGDSAVYLCASSWTRSDEQFFGPGTRLTVL.

The V and J genes are TRBV27 and TRBJ2-7; TRBD1 aligns across 8 bases. CDR1 and CDR2 (germline): MNHEY, SMNVEV (reference sequence). The CDR3 consists of 15 residues. J lost 1 base, V lost 5 bases, and 7 bases had no gene match. The CDR3 sequence is CASSKQGDESYEQYF. CDR3 DNA sequence: TGTGCCAGCAGTAAACAGGGGGATGAATCCTACGAGCAGTACTTC.

The chain couples TRBV19 to TRBJ2-7; D gene uncertain. CDR1 and CDR2 from the germline V gene are LNHDA and SQIVND (reference sequence). With 1 base removed from V and 4 bases from J, the gap between germline ends came to 8 bases. The CDR3 has 13 amino acids. Here the CDR3 DNA reads TGTGCCAGTAGTATAGGACACCGGTACGAGCAGTACTTC. Protein: CASSIGHRYEQYF.

CDR3 amino acids: CASSPEGFGEYEQYF. DNA of the CDR3: TGTGCCAGCAGCCCAGAGGGTTTTGGGGAATACGAGCAGTACTTC. The genes are TRBV7-3 and TRBJ2-7; D is perhaps TRBD2 (5 bases). Trimming cost V 5 bases and J 4 bases, with 18 bases left between them. The CDR3 length is 15 residues. CDR1 and CDR2 from the germline V gene are SGHTA and FQGTGA.

The V and J genes are TRBV19 and TRBJ2-1; 9 positions match TRBD2. Germline loops: CDR1 LNHDA, CDR2 SQIVND (reference sequence). J was trimmed by 8 bases and V by 8 bases; bases with no gene match: 7. This CDR3 is 13 amino acids long. The CDR3 loop reads CASSAGGGDEQFF. The CDR3 nucleotides are TGTGCCAGTTCGGCGGGAGGGGGCGATGAGCAGTTCTTC.

The V and J genes are TRBV28 and TRBJ2-7; maybe TRBD1 (6 bases). This CDR3 is 13 amino acids long. V was clipped by 6 bases and J by 3 bases, with 12 bases between them. CDR1 and CDR2 from the germline V gene are MDHEN and SYDVKM. The CDR3 spells CASSNRQVYEQYF. The CDR3 DNA follows: TGTGCCAGCAGCAACCGACAGGTCTACGAGCAGTACTTC.

The chain carries TRBV11-2 and TRBJ2-2, with D perhaps matching TRBD1 (6 bases). CDR1 and CDR2 from the germline V gene are SGHAT and FQNNGV. The CDR3 extends over 14 amino acids. V dropped 3 bases and J dropped 3 bases, with 8 bases sitting between them. The DNA for the CDR3 is TGTGCCAGCAGCTTCTCAGGGGACACCGGGGAGCTGTTTTTT. Protein sequence: CASSFSGDTGELFF.

The chain employs TRBV7-2 and TRBJ2-3; TRBD2 agrees at 11 bases. V was clipped by 3 bases and J by 2 bases; unmatched bases: 10. This CDR3 spans 18 amino acids. The germline V gene encodes CDR1 SGHTA and CDR2 FQGNSA. The CDR3 DNA follows: TGTGCCAGCAGCTTGGAGGCTAGCGGGAGGATCAACACAGATACGCAGTATTTT. This encodes CASSLEASGRINTDTQYF.

The CDR3, as DNA: TGCGCCAGCAGCGATCGAGATTATGGCTACACCTTC. As protein: CASSDRDYGYTF. This chain links TRBV5-1 with TRBJ1-2; D uncertain. Germline lookup yields CDR1 SGHRS and CDR2 YFSETQ. The V gene lost 4 bases and the J gene lost 5 bases, with 9 bases spanning the gap. The CDR3 runs 12 residues.

This chain connects TRBV30 to TRBJ1-2; TRBD1 matches 8 bases. Trimming at V came to 4 bases and at J to 3 bases, leaving 10 bases not matched to a gene. CDR1 is GTSNPN and CDR2 is SVGIG in the germline V gene (reference sequence). This CDR3 is built from 15 residues. The CDR3, as DNA: TGTGCCTGGACTGACAGGGGTACCGTTTACTATGGCTACACCTTC. As protein: CAWTDRGTVYYGYTF.

The chain recombines TRBV11-2 with TRBJ2-7; 8 nucleotides line up with TRBD1. The CDR3 has 14 residues. Per the germline V gene, CDR1 is SGHAT and CDR2 is FQNNGV. J lost 1 base, V lost 5 bases, and 4 bases had no gene match. The CDR3 spells CASSRDRPSYEQYF. The CDR3 bases are TGTGCCAGCAGCCGGGACAGGCCGTCCTACGAGCAGTACTTC.

This rearrangement joins TRBV27 to TRBJ2-7; either TRBD1 or TRBD2 may fit D (6 bases each). This CDR3 has 14 residues. The germline V gene encodes CDR1 MNHEY and CDR2 SMNVEV (reference sequence). Deletions cut 3 bases from V and 3 bases from J, with 12 bases between. This CDR3 is CASSFGGRIYEQYF. CDR3 nucleotide sequence: TGTGCCAGCAGTTTTGGGGGGCGAATCTACGAGCAGTACTTC.